This TCR beta chain derives from a study of cytomegalovirus exposure and HLA in healthy donors. Study-wide results and limits: Excluded were some V segments that proved indistinguishable, including TRBV6-2 and TRBV6-3.

In regard to this clone: Its antigen is as yet unknown.

This CDR3 comprises 13 residues. V was pared by 6 bases and J by 1 base, with 9 bases between. Germline CDR1 is LNHDA and CDR2 is SQIVND (reference sequence). With 60 Vbeta and 13 Jbeta primers, the PCR was carried out. Method: immunoSEQ multiplex PCR; TCRdb's copy keeps in-frame clones and lacks some. The table includes 150,000 to 200,000 clones, 77% detected once. The TCR was taken from a woman in her twenties or thirties in good health and CMV-seronegative. The V and J genes are TRBV19 and TRBJ1-2; D might be TRBD1 (6 bases). The sequenced sample was PBMCs. For the CDR3, the DNA is TGTGCCAGTAGCAGGGGCAGTAACTATGGCTACACCTTC. Protein product: CASSRGSNYGYTF.